This paragraph reports one T cell receptor (beta chain). What it recognizes is unknown. This specimen belongs to a study of molecular identifiers for immune sequencing clone quantification. Regarding the study as a whole: One cell's worth of spiked Jurkat TCR RNA was reportedly detectable among about 930,000 naive cells.

TCRdb processed the PCR reads anew with MiXCR; each CDR3 protein has one entry. The sample includes about 640,000 distinct CDR3 sequences, 15% to 20% seen only once; the top ten take roughly 0.85%. The sequenced material came from naive CD8+ T cells from blood, with Jurkat cell RNA spiked in. Subset here: FACS-sorted CD8+CD4-CCR7+CD45RA+ naive T cells. This clonotype was obtained from a human donor in good health. Some libraries in this study had Jurkat cell RNA spiked in.

The CDR3 region has the DNA TGCAGTGCTAGAGATTTAATCGGGGGGGCTTACCAAGAGACCCAGTACTTC. As protein: CSARDLIGGAYQETQYF. The chain combines TRBV20-1 with TRBJ2-5; 8 bases map to TRBD2. The CDR3 is 17 residues long. The trim removed 0 bases at V and 0 bases at J, leaving 9 bases unmatched. Per germline, CDR1 DFQATT and CDR2 SNEGSKA (reference sequence).